This is a list of T cell receptor beta chains from one sample in a study of blood T cells in healthy people across ages. Each CDR3 protein gets one entry after TCRdb re-called the 5' RACE reads with MiXCR. The sample yields 800,000 to 950,000 distinct CDR3 sequences, under 35% seen once. This sample also appeared in a second study, on T cells of mothers and their children.

The sample comprised blood. These receptors all come from a woman aged 40-49 years in good health. Each CDR3 is given with its conserved first and last residue. D genes are given only for firm matches. Clone size is shown for a subset of rows, as once, few, many or a class of expanded clone.

j_call	clone_size	v_call	d_call	cdr3_aa	cdr3_nt
TRBJ2-7	.	TRBV7-9	.	CASGLAGEQYF	TGTGCCAGCGGCTTAGCCGGGGAGCAGTACTTC
TRBJ2-2	.	TRBV6-2/TRBV6-3	.	CASSTQGRGTGERFF	TGTGCCAGCAGTACACAGGGACGGGGCACCGGGGAGCGGTTTTTT
TRBJ2-7	many	TRBV28	.	CASRDLMAYSYEQYF	TGTGCCAGCAGGGACCTCATGGCTTACTCCTACGAGCAGTACTTC
TRBJ1-6	.	TRBV14	.	CASRNEFLASPLHF	TGTGCCAGCAGGAATGAGTTTTTAGCTTCACCCCTCCACTTT
TRBJ2-4	.	TRBV28	.	CASSLSSGTLKNIQYF	TGTGCCAGCAGTTTAAGTTCCGGGACACTAAAAAACATTCAGTACTTC
TRBJ1-1	.	TRBV29-1	TRBD1	CSAAGQGAIEAFF	TGCAGCGCCGCAGGACAGGGGGCGATTGAAGCTTTCTTT
TRBJ2-1	few	TRBV5-1	TRBD1	CANGLTGGFYNEQFF	TGCGCCAACGGCTTAACAGGGGGGTTCTACAATGAGCAGTTCTTC
TRBJ1-5	.	TRBV7-2	.	CASSFTGTAYSNQPQHF	TGTGCCAGCAGCTTCACCGGGACGGCTTATAGCAATCAGCCCCAGCATTTT
TRBJ1-2	many	TRBV7-8	.	CASSPNPGHTNYGYTF	TGTGCCAGCAGCCCAAACCCGGGACACACTAACTATGGCTACACCTTC
TRBJ2-7	few	TRBV20-1	.	CSAPPPYSYEQYF	TGCAGTGCTCCCCCCCCCTACTCCTACGAGCAGTACTTC
TRBJ2-1	few	TRBV20-1	.	CSAYQGLGEQFF	TGCAGTGCTTATCAGGGGTTGGGTGAGCAGTTCTTC
TRBJ2-1	.	TRBV6-2/TRBV6-3	.	CASSYSPGNEQFF	TGTGCCAGCAGTTACTCCCCTGGGAATGAGCAGTTCTTC
TRBJ2-3	few	TRBV20-1	.	CSAASAGATDTQYF	TGCAGTGCCGCAAGCGCGGGGGCCACAGATACGCAGTATTTT
TRBJ2-7	many	TRBV7-2	.	CASSPNGVYEQYF	TGTGCCAGCAGCCCCAACGGGGTTTACGAGCAGTACTTC
TRBJ1-1	.	TRBV2	.	CASSELIGAEAFF	TGTGCCAGCAGTGAACTCATAGGTGCTGAAGCTTTCTTT
TRBJ2-5	many	TRBV20-1	TRBD1	CSATTGRETQYF	TGCAGTGCAACGACAGGGAGAGAGACCCAGTACTTC
TRBJ1-2	.	TRBV12-3/TRBV12-4	.	CASQFDSGGYTF	TGTGCCAGCCAATTCGACAGCGGTGGCTACACCTTC
TRBJ2-2	.	TRBV14	.	CASSQGSLGELFF	TGTGCCAGCAGCCAAGGTTCGCTCGGGGAGCTGTTTTTT
TRBJ2-1	.	TRBV6-4	.	CASSLSGLYNEQFF	TGTGCCAGCAGTCTGAGCGGGTTATACAATGAGCAGTTCTTC
TRBJ1-1	many	TRBV29-1	TRBD1	CSVYRGSGDTEAFF	TGCAGCGTATACAGGGGGTCAGGGGACACTGAAGCTTTCTTT
TRBJ2-7	few	TRBV5-5	TRBD2	CATNLALSGGYEQYF	TGTGCCACCAACTTGGCTCTTAGCGGGGGTTACGAGCAGTACTTC
TRBJ2-5	.	TRBV11-2	.	CASSLDYQLDAQYF	TGTGCCAGCAGCTTAGATTACCAGTTAGATGCGCAGTACTTC
TRBJ2-5	few	TRBV2	TRBD2	CASNGLAGYQETQYF	TGTGCCAGCAACGGACTAGCGGGGTACCAAGAGACCCAGTACTTC
TRBJ2-1	.	TRBV9	TRBD2	CASSVAGGPVNEQFF	TGTGCCAGCAGCGTGGCGGGGGGGCCGGTCAATGAGCAGTTCTTC
TRBJ2-3	few	TRBV4-1	TRBD2	CASSQGRGGTQYF	TGCGCCAGCAGCCAAGGGCGGGGGGGGACGCAGTATTTT
TRBJ2-6	many	TRBV5-1	.	CASSTSGAQGRRANVLTF	TGCGCCAGCAGCACATCGGGAGCGCAGGGGAGGCGGGCCAACGTCCTGACTTTC
TRBJ2-5	.	TRBV6-5	.	CASSYSGRFDETQYF	TGTGCCAGCAGTTACTCAGGCAGGTTCGACGAGACCCAGTACTTC
TRBJ2-6	many	TRBV10-3	.	CAISESVGFGSGANVLTF	TGTGCCATCAGTGAGTCGGTCGGGTTCGGATCTGGGGCCAACGTCCTGACTTTC
TRBJ1-2	.	TRBV14	.	CASSQADQGYGYTF	TGTGCCAGCAGCCAAGCCGATCAGGGCTATGGCTACACCTTC
TRBJ2-1	few	TRBV12-3/TRBV12-4	.	CASSQDGGLYNEQFF	TGTGCCAGCAGTCAGGACGGAGGATTGTACAATGAGCAGTTCTTC
TRBJ2-3	.	TRBV11-2	.	CASSLDPPNTQYF	TGTGCCAGCAGCTTAGATCCCCCAAATACGCAGTATTTT